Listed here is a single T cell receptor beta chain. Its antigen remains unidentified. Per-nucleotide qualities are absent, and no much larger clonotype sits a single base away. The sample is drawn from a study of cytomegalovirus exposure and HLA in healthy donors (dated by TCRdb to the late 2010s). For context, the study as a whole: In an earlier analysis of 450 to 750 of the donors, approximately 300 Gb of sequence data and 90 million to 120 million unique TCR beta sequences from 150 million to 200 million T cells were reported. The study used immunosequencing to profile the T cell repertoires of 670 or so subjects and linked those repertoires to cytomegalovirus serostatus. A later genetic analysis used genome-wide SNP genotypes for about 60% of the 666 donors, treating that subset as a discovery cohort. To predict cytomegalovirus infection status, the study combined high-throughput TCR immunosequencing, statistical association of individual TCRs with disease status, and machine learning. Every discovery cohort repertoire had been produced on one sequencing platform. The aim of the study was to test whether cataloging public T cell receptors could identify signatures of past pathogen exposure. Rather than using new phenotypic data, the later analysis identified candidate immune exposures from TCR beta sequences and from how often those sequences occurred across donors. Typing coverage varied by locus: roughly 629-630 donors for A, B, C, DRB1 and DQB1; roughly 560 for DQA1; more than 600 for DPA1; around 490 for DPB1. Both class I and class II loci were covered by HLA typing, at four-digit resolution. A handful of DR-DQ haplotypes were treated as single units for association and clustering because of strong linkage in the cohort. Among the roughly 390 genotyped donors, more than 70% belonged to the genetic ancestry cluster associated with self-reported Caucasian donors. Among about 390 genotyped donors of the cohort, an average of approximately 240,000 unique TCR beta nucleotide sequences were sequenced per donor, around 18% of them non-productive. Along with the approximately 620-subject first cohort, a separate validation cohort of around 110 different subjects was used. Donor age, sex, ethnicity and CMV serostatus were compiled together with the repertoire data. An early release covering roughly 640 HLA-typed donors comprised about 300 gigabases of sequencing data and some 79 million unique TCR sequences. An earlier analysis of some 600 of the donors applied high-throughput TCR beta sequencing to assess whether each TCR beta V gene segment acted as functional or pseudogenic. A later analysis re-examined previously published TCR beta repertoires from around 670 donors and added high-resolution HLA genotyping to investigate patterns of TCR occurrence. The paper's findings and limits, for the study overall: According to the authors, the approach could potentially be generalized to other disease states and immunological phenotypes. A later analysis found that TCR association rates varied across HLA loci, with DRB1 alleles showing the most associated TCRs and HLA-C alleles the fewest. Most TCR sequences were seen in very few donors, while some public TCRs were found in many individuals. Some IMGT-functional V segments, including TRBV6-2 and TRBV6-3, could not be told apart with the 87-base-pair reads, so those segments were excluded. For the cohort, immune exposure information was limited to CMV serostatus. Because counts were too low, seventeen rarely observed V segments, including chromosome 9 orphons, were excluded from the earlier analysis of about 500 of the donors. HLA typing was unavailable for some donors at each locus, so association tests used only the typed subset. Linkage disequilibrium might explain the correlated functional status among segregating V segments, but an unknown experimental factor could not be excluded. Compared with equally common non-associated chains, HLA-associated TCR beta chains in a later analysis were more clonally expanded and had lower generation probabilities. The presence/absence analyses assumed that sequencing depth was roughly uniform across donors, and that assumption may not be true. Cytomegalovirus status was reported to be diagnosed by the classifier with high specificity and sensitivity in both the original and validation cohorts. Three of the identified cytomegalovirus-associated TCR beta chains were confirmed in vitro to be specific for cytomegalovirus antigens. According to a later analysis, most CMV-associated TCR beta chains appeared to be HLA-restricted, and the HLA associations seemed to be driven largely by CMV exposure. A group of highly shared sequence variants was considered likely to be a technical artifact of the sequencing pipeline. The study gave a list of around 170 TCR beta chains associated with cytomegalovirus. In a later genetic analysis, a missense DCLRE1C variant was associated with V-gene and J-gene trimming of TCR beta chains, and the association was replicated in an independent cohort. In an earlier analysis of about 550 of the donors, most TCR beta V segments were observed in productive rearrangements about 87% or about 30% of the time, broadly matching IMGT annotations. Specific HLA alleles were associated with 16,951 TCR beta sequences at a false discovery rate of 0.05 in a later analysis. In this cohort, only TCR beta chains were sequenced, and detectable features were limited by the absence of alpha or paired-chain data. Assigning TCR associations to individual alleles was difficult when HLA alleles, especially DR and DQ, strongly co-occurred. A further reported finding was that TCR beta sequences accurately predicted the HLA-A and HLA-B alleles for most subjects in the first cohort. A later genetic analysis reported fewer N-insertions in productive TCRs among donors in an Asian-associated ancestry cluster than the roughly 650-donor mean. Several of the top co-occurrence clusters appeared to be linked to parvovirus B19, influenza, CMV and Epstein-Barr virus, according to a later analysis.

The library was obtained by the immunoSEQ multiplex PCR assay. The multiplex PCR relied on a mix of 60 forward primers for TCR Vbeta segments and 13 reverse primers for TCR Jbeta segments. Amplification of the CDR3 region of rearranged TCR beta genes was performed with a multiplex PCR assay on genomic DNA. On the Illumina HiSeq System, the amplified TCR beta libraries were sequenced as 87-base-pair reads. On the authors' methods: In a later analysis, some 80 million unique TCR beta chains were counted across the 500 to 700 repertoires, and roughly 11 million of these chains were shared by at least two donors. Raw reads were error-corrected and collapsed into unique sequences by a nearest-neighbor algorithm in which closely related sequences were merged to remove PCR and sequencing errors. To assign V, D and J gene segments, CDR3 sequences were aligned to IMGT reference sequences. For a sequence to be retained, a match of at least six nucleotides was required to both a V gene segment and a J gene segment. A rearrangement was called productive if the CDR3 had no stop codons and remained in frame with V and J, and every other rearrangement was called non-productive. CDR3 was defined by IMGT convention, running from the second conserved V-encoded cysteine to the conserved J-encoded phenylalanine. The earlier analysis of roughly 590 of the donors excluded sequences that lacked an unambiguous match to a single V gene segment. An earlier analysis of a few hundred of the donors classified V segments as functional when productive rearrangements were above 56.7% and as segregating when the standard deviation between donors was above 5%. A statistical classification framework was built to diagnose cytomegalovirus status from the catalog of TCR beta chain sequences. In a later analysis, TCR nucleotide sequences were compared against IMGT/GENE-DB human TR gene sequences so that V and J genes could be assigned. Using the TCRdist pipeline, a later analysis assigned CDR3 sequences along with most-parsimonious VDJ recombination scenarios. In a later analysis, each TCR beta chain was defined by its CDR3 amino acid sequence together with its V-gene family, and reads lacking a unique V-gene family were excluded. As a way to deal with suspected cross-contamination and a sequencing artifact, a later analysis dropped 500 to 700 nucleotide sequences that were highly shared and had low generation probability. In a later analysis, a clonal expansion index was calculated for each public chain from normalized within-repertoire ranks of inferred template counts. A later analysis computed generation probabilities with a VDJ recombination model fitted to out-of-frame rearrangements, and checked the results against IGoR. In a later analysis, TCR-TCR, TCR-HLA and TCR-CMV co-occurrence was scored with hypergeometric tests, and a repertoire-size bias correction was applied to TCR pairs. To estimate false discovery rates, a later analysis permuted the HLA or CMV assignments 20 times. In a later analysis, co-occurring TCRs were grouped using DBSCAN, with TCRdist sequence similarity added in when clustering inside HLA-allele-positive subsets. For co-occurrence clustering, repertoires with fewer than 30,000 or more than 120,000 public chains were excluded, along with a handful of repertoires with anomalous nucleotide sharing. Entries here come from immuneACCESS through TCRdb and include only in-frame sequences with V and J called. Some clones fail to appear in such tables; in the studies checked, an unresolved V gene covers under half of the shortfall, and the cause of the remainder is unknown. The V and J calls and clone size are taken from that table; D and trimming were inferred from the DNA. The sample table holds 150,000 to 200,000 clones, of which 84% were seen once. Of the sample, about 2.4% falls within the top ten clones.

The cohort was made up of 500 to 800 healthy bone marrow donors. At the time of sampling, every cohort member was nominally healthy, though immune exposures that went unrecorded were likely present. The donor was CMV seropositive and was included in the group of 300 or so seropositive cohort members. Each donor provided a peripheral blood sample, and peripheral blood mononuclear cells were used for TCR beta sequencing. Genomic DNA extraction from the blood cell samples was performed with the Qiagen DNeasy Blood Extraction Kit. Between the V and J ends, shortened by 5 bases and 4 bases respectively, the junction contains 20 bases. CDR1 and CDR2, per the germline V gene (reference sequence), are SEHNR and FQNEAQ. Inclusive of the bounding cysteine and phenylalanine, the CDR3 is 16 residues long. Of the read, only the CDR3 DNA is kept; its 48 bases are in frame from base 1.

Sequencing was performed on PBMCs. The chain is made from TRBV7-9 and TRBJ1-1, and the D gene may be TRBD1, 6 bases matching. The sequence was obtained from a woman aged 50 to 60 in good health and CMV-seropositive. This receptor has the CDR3 CASSAPGRGGVTEAFF. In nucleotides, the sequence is TGTGCCAGCAGCGCCCCGGGACGGGGGGGCGTCACTGAAGCTTTCTTT. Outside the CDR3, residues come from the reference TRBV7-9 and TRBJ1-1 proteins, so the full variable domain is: DTGVSQNPRHKITKRGQNVTFRCDPISEHNRLYWYRQTLGQGPEFLTYFQNEAQLEKSRLLSDRFSAERPKGSFSTLEIQRTEQGDSAMYLCASSAPGRGGVTEAFFGQGTRLTVV.